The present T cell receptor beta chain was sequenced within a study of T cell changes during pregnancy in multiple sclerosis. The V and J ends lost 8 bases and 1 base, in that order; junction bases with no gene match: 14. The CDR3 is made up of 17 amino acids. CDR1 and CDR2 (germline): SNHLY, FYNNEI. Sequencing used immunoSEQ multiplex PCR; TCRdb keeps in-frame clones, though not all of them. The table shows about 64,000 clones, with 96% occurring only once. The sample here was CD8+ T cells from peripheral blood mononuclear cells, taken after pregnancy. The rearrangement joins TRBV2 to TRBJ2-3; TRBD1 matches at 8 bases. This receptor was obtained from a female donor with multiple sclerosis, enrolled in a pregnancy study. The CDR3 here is CASEGQGSPRGTDTQYF. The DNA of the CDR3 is TGTGCCAGCGAAGGACAGGGCAGCCCCAGAGGCACAGATACGCAGTATTTT.